This T cell receptor (beta chain) stems from a study of blood T cell repertoires in COVID-19. The ends lost 2 bases at V and 0 bases at J; junction bases unmatched: 3. Germline V gives CDR1 MDHEN, CDR2 SYDVKM. The length of the CDR3 is 17 residues. Clones were sequenced by immunoSEQ multiplex PCR, and TCRdb holds only the in-frame ones, with some missing. The table lists fewer than 300,000 clones, 75% to 95% of them singletons. Sequencing used PBMCs or T cells enriched from blood (not recorded which). The TCR was taken from a young woman who had recovered from COVID-19. The chain links TRBV28 to TRBJ2-6; 8 bases align to TRBD1. CDR3 region: CASSLGTGLSGANVLTF. The DNA of the CDR3 is TGTGCCAGCAGTTTAGGGACAGGCCTCTCTGGGGCCAACGTCCTGACTTTC.